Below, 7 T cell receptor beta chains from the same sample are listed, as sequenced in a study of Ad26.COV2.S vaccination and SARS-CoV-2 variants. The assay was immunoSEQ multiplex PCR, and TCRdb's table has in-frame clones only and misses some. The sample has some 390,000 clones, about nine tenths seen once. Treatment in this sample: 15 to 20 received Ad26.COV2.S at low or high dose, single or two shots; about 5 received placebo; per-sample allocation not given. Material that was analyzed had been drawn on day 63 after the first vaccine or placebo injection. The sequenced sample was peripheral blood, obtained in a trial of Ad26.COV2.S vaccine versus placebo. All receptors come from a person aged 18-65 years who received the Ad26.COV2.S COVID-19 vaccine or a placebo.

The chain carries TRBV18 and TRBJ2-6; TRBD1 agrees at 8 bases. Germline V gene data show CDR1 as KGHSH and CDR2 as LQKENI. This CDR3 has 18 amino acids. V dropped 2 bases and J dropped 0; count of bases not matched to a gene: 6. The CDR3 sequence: CASSPTGTGSSGANVLTF. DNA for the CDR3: TGTGCCAGCTCACCAACAGGGACAGGAAGCTCTGGGGCCAACGTCCTGACTTTC.

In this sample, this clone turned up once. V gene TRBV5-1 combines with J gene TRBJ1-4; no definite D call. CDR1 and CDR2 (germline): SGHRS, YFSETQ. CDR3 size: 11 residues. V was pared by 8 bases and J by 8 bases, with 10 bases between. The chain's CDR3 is CASRLGEKLFF. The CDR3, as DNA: TGCGCCAGTCGCCTAGGGGAAAAACTGTTTTTT.

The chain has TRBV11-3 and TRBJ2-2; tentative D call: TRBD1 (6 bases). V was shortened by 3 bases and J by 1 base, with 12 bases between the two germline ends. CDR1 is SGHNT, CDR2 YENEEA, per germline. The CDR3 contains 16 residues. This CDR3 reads CASSFLGGMNTGELFF. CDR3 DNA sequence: TGTGCCAGCAGCTTTCTAGGGGGTATGAACACCGGGGAGCTGTTTTTT.

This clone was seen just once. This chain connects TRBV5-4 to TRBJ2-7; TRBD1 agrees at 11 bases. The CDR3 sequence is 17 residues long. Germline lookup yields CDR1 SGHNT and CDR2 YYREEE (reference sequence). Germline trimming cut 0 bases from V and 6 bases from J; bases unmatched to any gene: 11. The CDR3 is CASSLARWTGGLAEQYF. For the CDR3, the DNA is TGTGCCAGCAGCTTGGCCAGATGGACAGGGGGCTTGGCCGAGCAGTACTTC.

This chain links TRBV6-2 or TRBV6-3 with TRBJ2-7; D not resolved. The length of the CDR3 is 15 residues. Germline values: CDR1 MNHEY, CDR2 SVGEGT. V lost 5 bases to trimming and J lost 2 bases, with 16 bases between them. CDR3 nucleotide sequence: TGTGCCAGCAGTCCACTACGTATGCTGGCCTACGAGCAGTACTTC. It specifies CASSPLRMLAYEQYF.

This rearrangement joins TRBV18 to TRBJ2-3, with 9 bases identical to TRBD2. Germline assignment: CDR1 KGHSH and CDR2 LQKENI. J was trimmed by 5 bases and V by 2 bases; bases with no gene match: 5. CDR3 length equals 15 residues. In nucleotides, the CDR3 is TGTGCCAGCTCACCAGCGGGAGGGCCGAAAGATACGCAGTATTTT. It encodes CASSPAGGPKDTQYF.

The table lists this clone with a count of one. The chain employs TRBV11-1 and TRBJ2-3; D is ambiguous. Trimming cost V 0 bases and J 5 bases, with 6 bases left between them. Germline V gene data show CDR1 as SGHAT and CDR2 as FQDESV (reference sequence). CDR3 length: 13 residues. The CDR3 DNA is TGTGCCAGCAGCTTAGCTCCAAAAGATACGCAGTATTTT. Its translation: CASSLAPKDTQYF.